These 2 T cell receptor beta chains share one sample of origin, sequenced in a study of blood T cell repertoires in COVID-19. Profiled with immunoSEQ multiplex PCR; TCRdb holds only in-frame clones, not every one. This sample carries around 200,000 clones, approximately 87% of them seen once, and the ten largest clones take 9.5% to 12%. What was sequenced was peripheral blood. The receptors shown here come from a woman aged 55-69 years with COVID-19, enrolled during active disease.

V usage is TRBV14 and J usage is TRBJ1-6, with 7 bases lining up with TRBD1. The CDR3 extends over 17 amino acids. Germline-derived CDR1 and CDR2 are SGHDN and FVKESK. With 0 bases clipped from V and 4 bases from J, the junction kept 6 bases outside the gene matches. In DNA, the CDR3 is TGTGCCAGCAGCCAAGATGGGTCGGGACAGTATAATTCACCCCTCCACTTT. It encodes CASSQDGSGQYNSPLHF.

This clone came up once. The rearrangement uses TRBV14 and TRBJ2-1, with D maybe TRBD2 (6 bases). Trimming took 5 bases from V and 5 from J, leaving 22 bases between them. The CDR3 has 17 amino acids. Germline V gives CDR1 SGHDN, CDR2 FVKESK. CDR3 nucleotide sequence: TGTGCCAGCAGCTCTCGTAGTGAACGGGAGAAGAACAATGAGCAGTTCTTC. Translating it yields CASSSRSEREKNNEQFF.